The following is a T cell receptor (beta chain) sequence with its context. Sequencing used immunoSEQ multiplex PCR; TCRdb keeps in-frame clones, though not all of them. There are more than 50,000 clones in the sample; roughly 95% occur only once, and 1.5% to 2% lies in the top ten. This sample was taken from a study of preoperative IRX-2 immunotherapy in early breast cancer. Indicated treatment: preoperative locoregional IRX-2 cytokine immunotherapy. This specimen was acquired from a patient treated with IRX-2 immunotherapy. This sequence was found in a human donor with breast cancer.

The CDR3, as DNA: TGTGCCAGCGGAGGGACTAGCGGGGGGTACGAGCAGTACTTC. Amino acids: CASGGTSGGYEQYF. V is TRBV2 and J is TRBJ2-7, with 15 bases identical to TRBD2. In germline, CDR1 is SNHLY, CDR2 FYNNEI. The V gene end was trimmed by 8 bases and the J gene end by 4 bases; junction bases not matched to a gene: 3. The CDR3 has 14 amino acids.